This passage covers 5 T cell receptor beta chains from one sample sequenced in a study of blood T cell repertoires in COVID-19. Libraries were prepared by immunoSEQ multiplex PCR; TCRdb keeps only in-frame clonotypes and omits some of them. The sample gives about 160,000 clones, roughly 80% of which show up once; 3% to 3.5% is in the top ten. The sample was PBMCs or T cells enriched from blood (not recorded which). The receptors shown here come from a woman in her fifties or sixties who had recovered from COVID-19.

This sequence joins TRBV7-8 and TRBJ2-7, with 7 bases lining up with TRBD1. The CDR3 length is 15 residues. Unmatched junction bases numbered 11, after V lost 2 bases and J lost 7 bases. Germline V CDR1 and CDR2: SGHVS, FQNEAQ. In DNA, the CDR3 is TGTGCCAGCAGCTTACGGTTGGACAGGTCCTGGGAGCAGTACTTC. Translation: CASSLRLDRSWEQYF.

The chain has TRBV5-8 and TRBJ2-7; 7 bases fit TRBD2. Looked up from germline, CDR1 is SGHTS and CDR2 is YDEGEE. V was pared by 4 bases and J by 0 bases, with 7 bases of the junction left unmatched. This CDR3 is 15 amino acids long. The DNA for the CDR3 is TGTGCCAGCAGCCCCTTCGGGGGGTCCTCCTACGAGCAGTACTTC. Translating gives CASSPFGGSSYEQYF.

There are a few counts of this clone. The rearrangement links TRBV2 to TRBJ2-7; 13 nucleotides align to TRBD2. With V trimmed by 6 bases and J by 2 bases, 1 base remained unmatched. The CDR3 is 14 amino acids. Per the germline V gene, CDR1 is SNHLY and CDR2 is FYNNEI. In DNA, the CDR3 is TGTGCCAGCAGGGGACTAGCGGGAACCTACGAGCAGTACTTC. Its translation is CASRGLAGTYEQYF.

This clone was detected a few times. The rearrangement uses TRBV5-1 and TRBJ1-1, with D hard to call. V was trimmed by 1 base and J by 0 bases, leaving 7 bases between them. CDR1 SGHRS and CDR2 YFSETQ come from the germline V gene. CDR3 length: 14 residues. The CDR3 region has the DNA TGCGCCAGCAGCTTGACAGTCATGAACACTGAAGCTTTCTTT. Translating gives CASSLTVMNTEAFF.

The genes are TRBV5-4 and TRBJ1-1; D may be TRBD1 (5 bases). CDR1 SGHNT and CDR2 YYREEE come from the germline V gene (reference sequence). V shed 0 bases and J shed 4 bases, with 10 bases lying between them. This CDR3 has 14 amino acids. CDR3 bases: TGTGCCAGCAGCTTGGGGGGCGGGGTCACTGAAGCTTTCTTT. Translation gives CASSLGGGVTEAFF.